This T cell receptor beta chain was documented in a study of radiation and T cells in renal cell carcinoma. The CDR3 consists of 13 residues. The germline V gene has CDR1 MDHEN and CDR2 SYDVKM. The germline V and J ends were trimmed by 6 bases and 2 bases, with 11 bases remaining between them. Time point in this sample: blood 2 weeks post-SBRT. Described treatment: 15 Gy SBRT to primary tumor, nephrectomy 4 weeks later. Notes on this clone: The antigen is not known.

General observations from the study: No pretreatment tumor biopsies were available for baseline clonotypes.

Repertoires were generated with immunoSEQ multiplex PCR, while TCRdb's copy carries only in-frame clones and drops some. Of some 120,000 clones listed, 70% to 90% are singletons. This chain links TRBV28 with TRBJ2-7; possible D gene TRBD1, 6 bases. The sample in question was blood, obtained from a patient whose treatment included radiotherapy and nephrectomy. The source is a woman aged 55-69 years with renal cell carcinoma. CDR3 nucleotides: TGTGCCAGCAGGCCCAGGGGAACCTACGAGCAGTACTTC. This sequence encodes CASRPRGTYEQYF.